This T cell receptor beta chain was documented in a study of cytomegalovirus exposure and HLA in healthy donors. The PCR had 60 Vbeta and 13 Jbeta primers. The assay was immunoSEQ multiplex PCR, and TCRdb's table has in-frame clones only and misses some. The table has around 20,000 clones, 84% seen once. Sequenced sample: PBMCs. This receptor was taken from a human donor in good health.

The CDR3: CASSWGTGTYEQYF. The CDR3 region has the DNA TGCGCCAGCAGCTGGGGGACAGGTACCTACGAGCAGTACTTC. The J gene is TRBJ2-7, the V gene TRBV5-1, with 8 bases lining up with TRBD1. J was trimmed by 2 bases and V by 3 bases; bases with no gene match: 4. The CDR3 has 14 residues. Germline V gives CDR1 SGHRS, CDR2 YFSETQ.